This entry lists 30 T cell receptor beta chains sequenced from one sample in a study of cytomegalovirus exposure and HLA in healthy donors. Using immunoSEQ multiplex PCR, the repertoire was profiled, and TCRdb retains in-frame clones only, with some absent. Among 150,000 to 200,000 clones listed, around four fifths were seen once. The sequenced material came from PBMCs. These TCRs come from a man aged 25-40 years in good health and CMV-seropositive.

The chain links TRBV6-5 to TRBJ1-1; maybe TRBD1 (5 bases). The length of the CDR3 is 15 residues. V lost 1 base, J lost 10 bases, and 19 bases lay in between. From germline, CDR1 is MNHEY and CDR2 SVGAGI. The DNA for the CDR3 is TGTGCCAGCAGTTACTGGGGAAAAATTGACAGACTAGCTTTCTTT. It translates to CASSYWGKIDRLAFF.

The chain joins TRBV27 to TRBJ2-5, with 8 bases aligning to TRBD2. V lost 1 base to trimming and J lost 2 bases; unmatched junction nucleotides: 12. The length of the CDR3 is 18 residues. CDR1 and CDR2 from the germline V gene are MNHEY and SMNVEV (reference sequence). CDR3 nucleotides: TGTGCCAGCAGTTTATTGGGGGCGTCGGGGGGGAGGCAAGAGACCCAGTACTTC. Amino acid sequence: CASSLLGASGGRQETQYF.

In its sample, this clone was seen a few times. The chain couples TRBV27 to TRBJ2-5; D call uncertain. CDR3 size: 10 residues. Trimming took 10 bases from V and 9 from J, leaving 12 bases between them. CDR1 and CDR2 (germline): MNHEY, SMNVEV (reference sequence). Here the CDR3 DNA reads TGTGCCATCAAGGAGTTCGCCCAGTACTTC. Translated: CAIKEFAQYF.

DNA of the CDR3: TGTGCCAGCAGCGTCCCCGGGGGGGCCAAAGATACGCAGTATTTT. This encodes CASSVPGGAKDTQYF. The chain employs TRBV7-2 and TRBJ2-3, with 8 bases identical to TRBD2. Trimming took 5 bases from V and 5 from J; bases not matched to a gene: 9. This CDR3 is 15 amino acids long. Germline lookup yields CDR1 SGHTA and CDR2 FQGNSA.

V usage is TRBV6-1 and J usage is TRBJ1-4; the D gene is possibly TRBD1 (6 bases). CDR3 length equals 14 residues. Germline values: CDR1 MNHNS, CDR2 SASEGT. The ends were cut back, 8 bases at V and 7 bases at J, with 17 bases in the middle. CDR3 nucleotide sequence: TGTGCCAGCGATGGGGGGGGCGCTTTTGAAAAACTGTTTTTT. Protein: CASDGGGAFEKLFF.

The count of this clone is one. J is TRBJ1-5 and V is TRBV18; D ambiguous. The V and J ends lost 0 bases and 5 bases respectively, with 8 bases between them. The CDR3 contains 14 residues. The V gene's germline CDR1 is KGHSH and CDR2 LQKENI. Here the CDR3 reads CASSPPRGDQPQHF. The CDR3 DNA reads TGTGCCAGCTCACCACCGCGGGGTGATCAGCCCCAGCATTTT. The whole variable domain, remainder taken from reference TRBV18 and TRBJ1-5, is NAGVMQNPRHLVRRRGQEARLRCSPMKGHSHVYWYRQLPEEGLKFMVYLQKENIIDESGMPKERFSAEFPKEGPSILRIQQVVRGDSAAYFCASSPPRGDQPQHFGDGTRLSIL.

The chain links TRBV6-6 to TRBJ2-7; the D is unclear. The CDR3 covers 15 residues. The V gene's germline CDR1 is MNHNY and CDR2 SVGAGI (reference sequence). With 0 bases removed from V and 3 bases from J, the gap between germline ends came to 12 bases. Here the CDR3 reads CASSYSIAYLYEQYF. The CDR3 DNA reads TGTGCCAGCAGTTACTCGATAGCCTACCTCTACGAGCAGTACTTC.

The J gene is TRBJ1-5, the V gene TRBV18, with D unresolved. CDR3 size: 15 residues. Per the germline V gene, CDR1 is KGHSH and CDR2 is LQKENI. V lost 3 bases to trimming and J lost 7 bases, with 16 bases between them. The CDR3 sequence: CASSPGGVDGQPQHF. CDR3 nucleotides: TGTGCCAGCTCACCTGGCGGGGTGGACGGGCAGCCCCAGCATTTT.

J is TRBJ2-7 and V is TRBV4-1; a weak D match, TRBD1 (6 bases). With 1 base removed from V and 5 bases from J, the gap between germline ends came to 15 bases. Germline-derived CDR1 and CDR2 are MGHRA and YSYEKL. This CDR3 has 15 amino acids. CDR3 sequence: CASSQVIDRPNEQYF. The CDR3 DNA sequence: TGCGCCAGCAGCCAAGTTATTGACAGGCCGAACGAGCAGTACTTC.

J is TRBJ2-7 and V is TRBV29-1; 7 nucleotides agree with TRBD1. Germline V gene sequence: CDR1 SQVTM, CDR2 ANQGSEA. The CDR3 covers 15 residues. The V segment lost 4 bases and the J segment 2 bases; nucleotides outside the gene matches: 11. CDR3 DNA: TGCAGCGTTGGGGGCGGCCGGGGACAGACCTACGAGCAGTACTTC. Translating gives CSVGGGRGQTYEQYF.

The chain employs TRBV4-2 and TRBJ2-7; TRBD2 might be the D (7 bases). The CDR3 sequence is 15 residues long. Trimming pared 0 bases from V and 3 bases from J, leaving 12 bases between. The germline V gene has CDR1 LGHNA and CDR2 YNFKEQ. DNA for the CDR3: TGTGCCAGCAGCCAAGAGGCGGGGGCCATCTACGAGCAGTACTTC. Amino acid sequence: CASSQEAGAIYEQYF.

The V and J genes are TRBV6-1 and TRBJ2-3, with TRBD2 identical over 9 bases. This CDR3 is built from 15 residues. Trimming took 5 bases from V and 0 from J; bases not matched to a gene: 3. Germline V gene data show CDR1 as MNHNS and CDR2 as SASEGT. Here the CDR3 reads CASSLLAGSTDTQYF. CDR3 DNA: TGTGCCAGCAGTCTACTAGCGGGTAGCACAGATACGCAGTATTTT.

This clone has a handful of counts. The chain links TRBV25-1 to TRBJ1-2; 10 nucleotides agree with TRBD1. V was clipped by 4 bases and J by 3 bases; unmatched bases: 8. Germline V gives CDR1 MGHDK, CDR2 SYGVNS. This CDR3 is built from 16 residues. The DNA for the CDR3 is TGTGCCAGCAGTGGTCCGGGACAGGGGAAGGACTATGGCTACACCTTC. This translates into CASSGPGQGKDYGYTF.

This chain joins TRBV30 and TRBJ2-3, with 9 positions matching TRBD2. V shed 0 bases, J shed 5 bases, and the junction held 6 bases outside the gene matches. This CDR3 has 15 residues. Germline-derived CDR1 and CDR2 are GTSNPN and SVGIG (reference sequence). CDR3 loop: CAWSVGGGVIDTQYF. CDR3 nucleotide sequence: TGTGCCTGGAGTGTGGGCGGGGGGGTGATAGATACGCAGTATTTT.

This clone has ten or more counts. The chain is built from TRBV5-1 and TRBJ1-2; 8 nucleotides align to TRBD1. This CDR3 comprises 14 residues. In germline, CDR1 is SGHRS, CDR2 YFSETQ. J was trimmed by 5 bases and V by 4 bases; bases with no gene match: 7. Written as DNA, the CDR3 is TGCGCCAGCAGCCCGGACAGGGCCCTTTATGGCTACACCTTC. Protein sequence: CASSPDRALYGYTF.

The V and J genes are TRBV5-1 and TRBJ1-1; 8 bases align to TRBD1. The CDR3 has 16 residues. Germline loops: CDR1 SGHRS, CDR2 YFSETQ. Unmatched junction bases numbered 13, after V lost 5 bases and J lost 4 bases. In DNA, the CDR3 is TGCGCCAGCAGAATCGGACAGGGAGGATTCGGCACTGAAGCTTTCTTT. It specifies CASRIGQGGFGTEAFF.

This clone was detected only a few times. The chain employs TRBV11-2 and TRBJ1-6; TRBD1 matches at 8 bases. The CDR3 has 16 amino acids. The V segment lost 4 bases and the J segment 5 bases; nucleotides outside the gene matches: 7. Per the germline V gene, CDR1 is SGHAT and CDR2 is FQNNGV. This chain's CDR3 is CASSSIRQGNNSPLHF. CDR3 DNA sequence: TGTGCCAGCAGCTCAATCCGACAGGGGAATAATTCACCCCTCCACTTT.

The chain employs TRBV7-6 and TRBJ2-7; 11 bases map to TRBD1. Germline trimming cut 3 bases from V and 6 bases from J; bases unmatched to any gene: 13. The germline V gene has CDR1 SGHVS and CDR2 FNYEAQ. This CDR3 is built from 17 residues. The CDR3 DNA follows: TGTGCCAGCAGCTTTGGTCCGGCGATGGACAGGGGGCGCGAGCAGTACTTC. Its translation is CASSFGPAMDRGREQYF. The whole variable domain, filled in from reference TRBV7-6 and TRBJ2-7, reads GAGVSQSPRYKVTKRGQDVALRCDPISGHVSLYWYRQALGQGPEFLTYFNYEAQQDKSGLPNDRFSAERPEGSISTLTIQRTEQRDSAMYRCASSFGPAMDRGREQYFGPGTRLTVT.

The V and J genes are TRBV27 and TRBJ2-1, with D possibly matching TRBD2 (5 bases). The V gene's germline CDR1 is MNHEY and CDR2 SMNVEV (reference sequence). Trimming cost V 6 bases and J 2 bases, with 17 bases left between them. The CDR3 is 16 amino acids. The CDR3 nucleotides read TGTGCCAGCAGGGGAAAGGAGGAGTGGACCTACAATGAGCAGTTCTTC. It yields the protein CASRGKEEWTYNEQFF.

The chain recombines TRBV5-1 with TRBJ1-5; D uncertain. CDR1 SGHRS and CDR2 YFSETQ come from the germline V gene. Trimming cost V 0 bases and J 7 bases, with 11 bases left between them. This CDR3 contains 14 residues. DNA for the CDR3: TGCGCCAGCAGCTTGGCTGGGGAGGAACAGCCCCAGCATTTT. It translates to CASSLAGEEQPQHF. The full variable domain, in which reference TRBV5-1 and TRBJ1-5 provide the parts outside the CDR3, is KAGVTQTPRYLIKTRGQQVTLSCSPISGHRSVSWYQQTPGQGLQFLFEYFSETQRNKGNFPGRFSGRQFSNSRSEMNVSTLELGDSALYLCASSLAGEEQPQHFGDGTRLSIL.

The V gene is TRBV4-1, the J gene TRBJ1-6; no firm D call. Germline CDR1 and CDR2: MGHRA and YSYEKL. The CDR3 contains 13 residues. Trimming took off 3 bases at V and 8 bases at J, with 8 bases between the two ends. The CDR3 here is CASSHVADSPLHF. The CDR3 nucleotides are TGCGCCAGCAGCCACGTCGCGGATTCACCCCTCCACTTT.

The table lists this clone with a count of one. V usage is TRBV19 and J usage is TRBJ1-4; TRBD1 agrees at 8 bases. Trimming removed 7 bases from V and 8 bases from J; junction bases left unmatched: 3. This CDR3 contains 12 residues. Germline CDR1 reads LNHDA; CDR2 reads SQIVND (reference sequence). The CDR3 DNA reads TGTGCCAGTAAGCAGGGGGCGGAAAAACTGTTTTTT. The encoded protein is CASKQGAEKLFF.

The chain has TRBV11-2 and TRBJ1-1; D gene unclear. The germline V and J ends were trimmed by 8 bases and 3 bases, with 13 bases remaining between them. Germline-derived CDR1 and CDR2 are SGHAT and FQNNGV. This CDR3 has 13 amino acids. This CDR3 reads CASSVRRDTEAFF. DNA of the CDR3: TGTGCCAGCTCGGTTAGGAGGGACACTGAAGCTTTCTTT.

The chain is built from TRBV6-6 and TRBJ2-2; a weak D match, TRBD2 (6 bases). CDR1 is MNHNY and CDR2 is SVGAGI in the germline V gene (reference sequence). V was trimmed by 1 base and J by 5 bases, leaving 14 bases between them. The CDR3 is 16 residues long. The CDR3 is CASSYWPPGRTGELFF. In nucleotides, the CDR3 is TGTGCCAGCAGTTACTGGCCCCCTGGGAGGACCGGGGAGCTGTTTTTT.

CDR3 amino acids: CASSRSRGPYEQYF. CDR3 bases: TGTGCCAGCAGTCGAAGCAGAGGCCCCTACGAGCAGTACTTC. The chain joins TRBV27 to TRBJ2-7; unclear D gene. Trimming stripped 5 bases from V and 2 bases from J, with 13 bases between. The CDR3 consists of 14 residues. In germline, CDR1 is MNHEY, CDR2 SMNVEV (reference sequence).

This rearrangement joins TRBV5-4 to TRBJ1-2, with D unclear. Germline V lookup: CDR1 SGHNT, CDR2 YYREEE (reference sequence). V lost 0 bases, J lost 6 bases, and 15 bases lay in between. This CDR3 comprises 15 residues. CDR3 sequence: CASSLVGRRGHGYTF. The CDR3 DNA reads as TGTGCCAGCAGCTTGGTAGGCAGGCGGGGTCATGGCTACACCTTC.

The chain links TRBV29-1 to TRBJ1-1, with TRBD1 matching 8 bases. Germline CDR1 is SQVTM and CDR2 is ANQGSEA. The CDR3 length is 14 residues. Trimming removed 4 bases from V and 5 bases from J; junction bases left unmatched: 9. The CDR3 coding sequence is TGCAGCGTTGCCTCCGACAGGGGAGGTACTGAAGCTTTCTTT. Translated, it gives CSVASDRGGTEAFF.

This clone showed up just once. This sequence joins TRBV5-4 and TRBJ1-6; perhaps TRBD1 as D (6 bases). The CDR3 totals 14 residues. V was trimmed by 0 bases and J by 12 bases, leaving 13 bases between them. Germline CDR1 reads SGHNT; CDR2 reads YYREEE (reference sequence). For the CDR3, the DNA is TGTGCCAGCAGCTTGGAGCAGGGGAAGGGACCCCTCCACTTT. It is translated as CASSLEQGKGPLHF.

CDR3 sequence: CASSEGRGPSYEQYF. CDR3 sequence (DNA): TGTGCCAGCAGTGAGGGCAGGGGGCCCTCCTACGAGCAGTACTTC. The chain combines TRBV6-1 with TRBJ2-7; 8 bases map to TRBD1. V was clipped by 3 bases and J by 0 bases; unmatched bases: 4. CDR1 and CDR2 from the germline V gene are MNHNS and SASEGT. The CDR3 sequence is 15 residues long.

The chain couples TRBV7-9 to TRBJ1-4; D not resolved. The CDR3 extends over 14 amino acids. CDR1 and CDR2 from the germline V gene are SEHNR and FQNEAQ (reference sequence). Trimming removed 3 bases at V and 8 bases at J, with 13 bases between. CDR3 sequence: CASSFYPGEEKLFF. As DNA, the CDR3 is TGTGCCAGCAGCTTTTACCCGGGAGAAGAAAAACTGTTTTTT. The full variable domain, with the rest looked up from reference TRBV7-9 and TRBJ1-4, is DTGVSQNPRHKITKRGQNVTFRCDPISEHNRLYWYRQTLGQGPEFLTYFQNEAQLEKSRLLSDRFSAERPKGSFSTLEIQRTEQGDSAMYLCASSFYPGEEKLFFGSGTQLSVL.